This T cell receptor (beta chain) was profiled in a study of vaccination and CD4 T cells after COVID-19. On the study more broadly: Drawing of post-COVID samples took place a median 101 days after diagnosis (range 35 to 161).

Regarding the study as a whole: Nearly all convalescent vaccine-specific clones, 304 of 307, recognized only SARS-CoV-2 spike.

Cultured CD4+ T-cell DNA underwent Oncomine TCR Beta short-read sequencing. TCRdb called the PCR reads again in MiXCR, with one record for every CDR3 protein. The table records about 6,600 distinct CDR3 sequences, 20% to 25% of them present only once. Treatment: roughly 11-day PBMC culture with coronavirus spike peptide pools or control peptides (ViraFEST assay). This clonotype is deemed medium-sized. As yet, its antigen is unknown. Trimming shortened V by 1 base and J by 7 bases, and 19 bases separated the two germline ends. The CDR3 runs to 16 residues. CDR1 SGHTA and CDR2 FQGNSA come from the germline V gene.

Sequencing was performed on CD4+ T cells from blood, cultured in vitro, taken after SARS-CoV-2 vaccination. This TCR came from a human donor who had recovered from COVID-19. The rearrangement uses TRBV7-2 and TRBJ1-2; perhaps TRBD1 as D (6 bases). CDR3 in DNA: TGTGCCAGCAGCTTAGGCGGGGCAGGGGTGATGCGTGGCTACACCTTC. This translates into CASSLGGAGVMRGYTF.